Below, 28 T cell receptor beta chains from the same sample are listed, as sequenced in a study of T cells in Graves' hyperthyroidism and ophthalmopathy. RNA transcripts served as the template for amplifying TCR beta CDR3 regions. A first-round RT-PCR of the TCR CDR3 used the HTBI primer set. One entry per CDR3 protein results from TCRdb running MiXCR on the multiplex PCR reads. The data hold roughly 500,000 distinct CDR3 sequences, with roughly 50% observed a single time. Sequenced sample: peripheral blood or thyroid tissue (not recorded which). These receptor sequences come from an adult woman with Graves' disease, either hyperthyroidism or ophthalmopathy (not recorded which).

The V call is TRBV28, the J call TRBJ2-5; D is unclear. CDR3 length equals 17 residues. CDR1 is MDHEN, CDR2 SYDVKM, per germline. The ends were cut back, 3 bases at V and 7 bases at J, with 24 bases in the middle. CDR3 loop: CASSLVAGQISLRTQYF. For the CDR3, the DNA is TGTGCCAGCAGTTTGGTAGCTGGCCAAATCAGTCTTCGGACCCAGTACTTC. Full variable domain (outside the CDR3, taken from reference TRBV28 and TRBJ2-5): DVKVTQSSRYLVKRTGEKVFLECVQDMDHENMFWYRQDPGLGLRLIYFSYDVKMKEKGDIPEGYSVSREKKERFSLILESASTNQTSMYLCASSLVAGQISLRTQYFGPGTRLLVL.

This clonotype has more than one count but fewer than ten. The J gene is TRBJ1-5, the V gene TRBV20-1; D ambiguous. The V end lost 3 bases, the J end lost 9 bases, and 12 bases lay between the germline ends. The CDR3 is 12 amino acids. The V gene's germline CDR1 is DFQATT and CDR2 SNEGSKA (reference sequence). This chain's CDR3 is CSASLEGRPQHF. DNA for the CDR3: TGCAGTGCTAGTTTGGAGGGTAGGCCCCAGCATTTT.

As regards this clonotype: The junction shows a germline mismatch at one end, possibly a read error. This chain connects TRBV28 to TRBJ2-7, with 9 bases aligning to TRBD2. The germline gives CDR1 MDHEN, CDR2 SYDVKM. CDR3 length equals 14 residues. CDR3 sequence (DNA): TGTGTCAGCAGTACAACTAGCGGGTACTACGAGCAGTACTTC. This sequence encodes CVSSTTSGYYEQYF. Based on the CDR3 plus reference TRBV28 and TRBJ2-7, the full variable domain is DVKVTQSSRYLVKRTGEKVFLECVQDMDHENMFWYRQDPGLGLRLIYFSYDVKMKEKGDIPEGYSVSREKKERFSLILESASTNQTSMYLCVSSTTSGYYEQYFGPGTRLTVT.

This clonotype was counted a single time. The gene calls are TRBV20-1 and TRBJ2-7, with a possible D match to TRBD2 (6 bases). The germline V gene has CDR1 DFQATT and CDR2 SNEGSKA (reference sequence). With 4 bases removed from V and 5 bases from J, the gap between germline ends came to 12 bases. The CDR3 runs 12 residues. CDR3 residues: CSATEGLNEQYF. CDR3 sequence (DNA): TGCAGTGCTACGGAGGGCCTCAACGAGCAGTACTTC.

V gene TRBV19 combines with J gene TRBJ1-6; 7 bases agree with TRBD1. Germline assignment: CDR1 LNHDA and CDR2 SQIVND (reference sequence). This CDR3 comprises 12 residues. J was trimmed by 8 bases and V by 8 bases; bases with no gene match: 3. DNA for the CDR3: TGTGCCAGTCGACAGGGTGATTCACCCCTCCACTTT. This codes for CASRQGDSPLHF.

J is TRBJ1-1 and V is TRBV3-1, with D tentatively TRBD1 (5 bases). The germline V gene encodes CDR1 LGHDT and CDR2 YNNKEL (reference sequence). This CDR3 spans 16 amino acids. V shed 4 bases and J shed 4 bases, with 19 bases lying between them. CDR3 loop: CASSPWTLPGSTEAFF. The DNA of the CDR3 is TGTGCCAGCAGCCCCTGGACTCTACCAGGGAGCACTGAAGCTTTCTTT. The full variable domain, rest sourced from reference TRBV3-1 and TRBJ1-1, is DTAVSQTPKYLVTQMGNDKSIKCEQNLGHDTMYWYKQDSKKFLKIMFSYNNKELIINETVPNRFSPKSPDKAHLNLHINSLELGDSAVYFCASSPWTLPGSTEAFFGQGTRLTVV.

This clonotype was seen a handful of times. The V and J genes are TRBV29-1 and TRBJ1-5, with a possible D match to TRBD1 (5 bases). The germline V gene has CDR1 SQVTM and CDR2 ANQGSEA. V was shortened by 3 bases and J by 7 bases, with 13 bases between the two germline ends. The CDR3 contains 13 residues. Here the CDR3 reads CSVDEGLGQPQHF. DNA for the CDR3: TGCAGCGTTGATGAGGGGCTCGGACAGCCCCAGCATTTT. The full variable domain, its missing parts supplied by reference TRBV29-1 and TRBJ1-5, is SAVISQKPSRDICQRGTSLTIQCQVDSQVTMMFWYRQQPGQSLTLIATANQGSEATYESGFVIDKFPISRPNLTFSTLTVSNMSPEDSSIYLCSVDEGLGQPQHFGDGTRLSIL.

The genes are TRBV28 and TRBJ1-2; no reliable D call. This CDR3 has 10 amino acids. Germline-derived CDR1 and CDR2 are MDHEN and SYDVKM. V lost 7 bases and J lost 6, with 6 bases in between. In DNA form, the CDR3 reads TGTGCCAGCACACAGAATGGCTACACCTTC. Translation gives CASTQNGYTF.

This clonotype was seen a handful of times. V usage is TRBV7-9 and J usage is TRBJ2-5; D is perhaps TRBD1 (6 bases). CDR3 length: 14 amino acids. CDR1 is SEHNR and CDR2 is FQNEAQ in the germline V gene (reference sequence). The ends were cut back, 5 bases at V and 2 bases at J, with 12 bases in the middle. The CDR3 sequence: CASSPYGQQETQYF. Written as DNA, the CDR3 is TGTGCCAGCAGCCCGTACGGACAGCAAGAGACCCAGTACTTC. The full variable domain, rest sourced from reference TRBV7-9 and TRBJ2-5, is DTGVSQNPRHKITKRGQNVTFRCDPISEHNRLYWYRQTLGQGPEFLTYFQNEAQLEKSRLLSDRFSAERPKGSFSTLEIQRTEQGDSAMYLCASSPYGQQETQYFGPGTRLLVL.

CDR3 sequence (DNA): TGTGCCAGTCTAACGGACAGGACATACAATCAGCCCCAGCATTTT. This codes for CASLTDRTYNQPQHF. The V gene is TRBV2, the J gene TRBJ1-5; the match to TRBD1 covers 7 bases. This CDR3 is built from 15 residues. Trimming cost V 9 bases and J 3 bases; bases outside gene matches: 11. The germline V gene encodes CDR1 SNHLY and CDR2 FYNNEI.

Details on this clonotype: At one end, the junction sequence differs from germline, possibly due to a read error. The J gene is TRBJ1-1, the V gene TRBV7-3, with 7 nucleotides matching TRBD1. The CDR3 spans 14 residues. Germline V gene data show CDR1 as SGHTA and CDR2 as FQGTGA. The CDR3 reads CAGSLGGADTEAFF. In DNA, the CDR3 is TGTGCCGGCAGCTTAGGGGGCGCCGACACTGAAGCTTTCTTT.

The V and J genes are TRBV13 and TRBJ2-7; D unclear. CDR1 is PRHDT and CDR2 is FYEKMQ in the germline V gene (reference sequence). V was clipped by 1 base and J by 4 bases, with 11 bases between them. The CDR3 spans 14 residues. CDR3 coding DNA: TGTGCCAGCAGCTTAGAGGCCCAACCGTACGAGCAGTACTTC. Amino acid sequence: CASSLEAQPYEQYF.

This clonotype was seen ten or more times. CDR3 sequence (DNA): TGTGCCTGGAGTAAAAGTAGCAATCAGCCCCAGCATTTT. Protein sequence: CAWSKSSNQPQHF. V is TRBV30 and J is TRBJ1-5; the D is unclear. V lost 2 bases and J lost 0, with 5 bases in between. The CDR3 sequence is 13 residues long. Germline V gene sequence: CDR1 GTSNPN, CDR2 SVGIG (reference sequence).

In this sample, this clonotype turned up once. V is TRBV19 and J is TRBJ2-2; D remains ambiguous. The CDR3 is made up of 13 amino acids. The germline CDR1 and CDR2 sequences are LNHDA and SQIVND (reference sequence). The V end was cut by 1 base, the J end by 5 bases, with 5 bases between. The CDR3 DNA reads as TGTGCCAGTAGTATAGCAGTAACCGGGGAGCTGTTTTTT. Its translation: CASSIAVTGELFF.

CDR3 protein: CSTYPGQSTETQYF. The CDR3 coding sequence is TGCAGCACCTATCCGGGACAGTCGACGGAGACCCAGTACTTC. The chain employs TRBV29-1 and TRBJ2-5; TRBD1 matches at 7 bases. This CDR3 contains 14 residues. Germline assignment: CDR1 SQVTM and CDR2 ANQGSEA. V was pared by 8 bases and J by 5 bases, with 14 bases of the junction left unmatched.

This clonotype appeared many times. CDR3: CSARRFRGRDSNQPQHF. The CDR3 DNA sequence: TGCAGTGCTAGACGATTTAGGGGTCGAGATAGCAATCAGCCCCAGCATTTT. This chain connects TRBV20-1 to TRBJ1-5; the D gene is possibly TRBD1 (5 bases). Trimming pared 2 bases from V and 0 bases from J, leaving 17 bases between. This CDR3 has 17 amino acids. Germline V gene lookup returns CDR1 DFQATT and CDR2 SNEGSKA (reference sequence).

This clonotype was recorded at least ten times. The DNA for the CDR3 is TGTGCCATTCAACCGGACACAGCCTACGAGCAGTACTTC. This sequence encodes CAIQPDTAYEQYF. The chain carries TRBV2 and TRBJ2-7; weak D call: TRBD1 (5 bases). V was clipped by 10 bases and J by 2 bases, with 15 bases between them. Germline values: CDR1 SNHLY, CDR2 FYNNEI. This CDR3 has 13 amino acids.

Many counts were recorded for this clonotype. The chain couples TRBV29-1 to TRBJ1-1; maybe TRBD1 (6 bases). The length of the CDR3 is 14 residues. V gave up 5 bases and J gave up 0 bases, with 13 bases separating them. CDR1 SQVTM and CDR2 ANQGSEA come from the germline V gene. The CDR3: CSVKDRTMNTEAFF. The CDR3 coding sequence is TGCAGCGTTAAGGACAGAACTATGAACACTGAAGCTTTCTTT.

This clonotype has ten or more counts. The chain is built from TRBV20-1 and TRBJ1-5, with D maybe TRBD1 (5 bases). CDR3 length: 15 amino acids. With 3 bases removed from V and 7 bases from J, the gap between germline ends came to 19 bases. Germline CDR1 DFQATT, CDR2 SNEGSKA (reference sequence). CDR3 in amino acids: CSASFLVGGEQPQHF. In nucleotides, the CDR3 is TGCAGTGCTAGTTTCCTAGTGGGAGGGGAGCAGCCCCAGCATTTT.

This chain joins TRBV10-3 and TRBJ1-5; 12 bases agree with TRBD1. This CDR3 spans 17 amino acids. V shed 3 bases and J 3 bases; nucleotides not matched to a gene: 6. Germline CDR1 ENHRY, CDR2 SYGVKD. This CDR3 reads CAISDPGTGGFNQPQHF. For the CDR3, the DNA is TGTGCCATCAGTGATCCCGGGACAGGGGGCTTCAATCAGCCCCAGCATTTT.

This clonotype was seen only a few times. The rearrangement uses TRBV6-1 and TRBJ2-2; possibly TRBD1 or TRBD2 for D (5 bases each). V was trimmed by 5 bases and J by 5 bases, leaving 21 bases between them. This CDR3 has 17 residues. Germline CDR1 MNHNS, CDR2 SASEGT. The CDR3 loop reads CASSKTGTAHTTGELFF. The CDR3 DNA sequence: TGTGCCAGCAGTAAAACCGGGACCGCACATACTACCGGGGAGCTGTTTTTT.

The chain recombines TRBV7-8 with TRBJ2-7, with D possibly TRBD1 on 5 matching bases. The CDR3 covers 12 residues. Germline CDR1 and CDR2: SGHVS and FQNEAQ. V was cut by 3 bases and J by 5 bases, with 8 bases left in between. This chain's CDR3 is CASSFRVDEQYF. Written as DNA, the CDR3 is TGTGCCAGCAGCTTCAGGGTGGACGAGCAGTACTTC.

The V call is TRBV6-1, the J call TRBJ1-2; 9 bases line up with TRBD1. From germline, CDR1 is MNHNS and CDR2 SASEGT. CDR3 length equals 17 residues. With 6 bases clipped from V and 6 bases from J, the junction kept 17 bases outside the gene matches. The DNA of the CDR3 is TGTGCCAGCAGCCCTTTAGCGGACAGGGGAGTGGAAGATGGCTACACCTTC. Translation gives CASSPLADRGVEDGYTF.

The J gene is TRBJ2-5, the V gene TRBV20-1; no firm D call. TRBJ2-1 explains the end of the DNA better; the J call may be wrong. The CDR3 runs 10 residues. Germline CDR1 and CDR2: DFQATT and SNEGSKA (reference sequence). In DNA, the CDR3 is TGCAGTGCTAGCATGGGGGAGCAGTTCTTC. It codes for CSASMGEQFF.

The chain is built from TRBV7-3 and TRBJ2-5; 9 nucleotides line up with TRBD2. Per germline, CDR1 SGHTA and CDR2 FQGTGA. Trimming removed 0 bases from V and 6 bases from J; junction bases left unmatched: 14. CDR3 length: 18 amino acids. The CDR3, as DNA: TGTGCCAGCAGCTTAACGAATCTTCTCGCGGGAGGGCCTAAGACCCAGTACTTC. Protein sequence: CASSLTNLLAGGPKTQYF.

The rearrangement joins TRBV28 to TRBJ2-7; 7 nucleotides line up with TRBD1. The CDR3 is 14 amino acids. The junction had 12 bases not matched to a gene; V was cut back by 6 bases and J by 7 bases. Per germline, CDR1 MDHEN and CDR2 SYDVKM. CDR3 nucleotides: TGTGCCAGCAGGACAACAGGGGCCCTTTTTGAGCAGTACTTC. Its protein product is CASRTTGALFEQYF.

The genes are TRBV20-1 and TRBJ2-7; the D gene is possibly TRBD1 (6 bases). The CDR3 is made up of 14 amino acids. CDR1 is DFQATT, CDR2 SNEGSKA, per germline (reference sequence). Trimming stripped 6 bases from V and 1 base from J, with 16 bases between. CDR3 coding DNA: TGCAGTGCCCAGACCAGAGGGGGATCCTACGAGCAGTACTTC. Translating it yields CSAQTRGGSYEQYF.

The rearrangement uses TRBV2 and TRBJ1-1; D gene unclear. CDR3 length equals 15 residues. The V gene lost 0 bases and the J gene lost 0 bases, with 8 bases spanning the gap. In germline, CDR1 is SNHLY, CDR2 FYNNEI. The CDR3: CASSEARDLNTEAFF. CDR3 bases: TGTGCCAGCAGTGAAGCGCGAGACCTGAACACTGAAGCTTTCTTT.